The rows below give T cell receptor beta chains drawn from one sample of a study of CXCR3-negative and CXCR3-positive naive CD8 T cells. TCRdb processed the 5' RACE reads again and assigns one entry to each CDR3 protein, with no DNA. This sample's table has 60,000 to 70,000 distinct CDR3 sequences. The specimen was naive CXCR3+ CD8+ T cells from blood. These receptors were obtained from a human donor in good health. Some clones in this sample may be carry-over from other donors' samples. Both conserved end residues are part of each CDR3.

v_gene,j_gene,CDR3aa
TRBV28,TRBJ1-6,CASQKPGLNSGRNSPLHF
TRBV5-1,TRBJ2-7,CASSSTAMAGGYEQYF
TRBV10-1,TRBJ1-1,CASSESPSPVRTNTEAFF
TRBV29-1,TRBJ2-7,CSVEKAGEQYF
TRBV28,TRBJ2-7,CASSSAAASGTYEQYF
TRBV6-2/TRBV6-3,TRBJ2-7,CASSYGAQYEQYF
TRBV20-1,TRBJ2-1,CSARPLAGDSYNEQFF
TRBV18,TRBJ2-2,CASSPGDRPGELFF
TRBV6-2/TRBV6-3,TRBJ2-7,CASSPVGGDYTVQQYF
TRBV7-3,TRBJ2-3,CASSSNYGRGTDTQYF
TRBV29-1,TRBJ2-1,CSVAGLLEQFF
TRBV7-7,TRBJ2-2,CASRPRTDANTGELFF
TRBV27,TRBJ1-1,CASSKTGVSTEAFF
TRBV6-2/TRBV6-3,TRBJ2-1,CASSFDRRYNEQFF
TRBV29-1,TRBJ1-2,CSVEWASYGYTF
TRBV7-9,TRBJ2-3,CASSRLRLAGDGFLTDTQYF
TRBV7-2,TRBJ2-7,CASTGLAGAPYEQYF
TRBV12-3/TRBV12-4,TRBJ1-1,CASSGTGAEAFF
TRBV7-2,TRBJ1-3,CASSLGGDFSGNTIYF
TRBV6-5,TRBJ2-2,CASSQPGTSDTGELFF
TRBV7-9,TRBJ1-5,CASSLGSGHLAQHF
TRBV19,TRBJ1-1,CASKGVDTEAFF
TRBV20-1,TRBJ2-4,CSARDSGGFIQYF
TRBV5-1,TRBJ2-7,CASSLATPGAYEQYF
TRBV20-1,TRBJ2-3,CSASKVAGEKDTQYF
TRBV2,TRBJ2-7,CASRPPGYSGAYEQYF
TRBV14,TRBJ2-3,CASSQRIKTGESTDTQYF
TRBV6-2/TRBV6-3,TRBJ2-1,CASSLGLAGDEQFF
TRBV29-1,TRBJ2-1,CSVELTYPGPSSYNEQFF
TRBV20-1,TRBJ2-1,CSASGRNLYNEQFF
TRBV4-2,TRBJ2-1,CASSQNNEQFF